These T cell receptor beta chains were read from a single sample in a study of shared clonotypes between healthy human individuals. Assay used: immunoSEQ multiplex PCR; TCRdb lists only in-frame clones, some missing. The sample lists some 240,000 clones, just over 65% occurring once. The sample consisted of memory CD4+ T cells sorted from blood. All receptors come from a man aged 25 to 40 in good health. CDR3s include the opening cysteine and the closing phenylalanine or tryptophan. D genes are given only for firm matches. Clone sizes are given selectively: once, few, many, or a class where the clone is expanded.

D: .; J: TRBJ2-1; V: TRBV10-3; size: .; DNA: TGTGCCATCCAAAGCAGGAATGAGCAGTTCTTC; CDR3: CAIQSRNEQFF
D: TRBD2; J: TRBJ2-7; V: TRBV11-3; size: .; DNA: TGTGCCAGCAGCCGGACTAGCTTGGGCGGCGAGCAGTACTTC; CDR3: CASSRTSLGGEQYF
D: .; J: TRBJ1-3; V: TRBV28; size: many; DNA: TGTGCCAGCAGTGCAAACAGGATCCTTGTCGGAAACACCATATATTTT; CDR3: CASSANRILVGNTIYF
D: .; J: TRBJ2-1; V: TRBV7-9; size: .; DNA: TGTGCCAGCAGCTTAGGGCGATACAATGAGCAGTTCTTC; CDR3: CASSLGRYNEQFF
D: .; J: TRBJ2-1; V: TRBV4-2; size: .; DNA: TGTGCCAGCAGCCAAATAGGGGACCCCAATGAGCAGTTCTTC; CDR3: CASSQIGDPNEQFF
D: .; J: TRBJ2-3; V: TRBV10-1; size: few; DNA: TGCGCCAGCAGTGATTTCGGGATGCAGTATTTT; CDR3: CASSDFGMQYF
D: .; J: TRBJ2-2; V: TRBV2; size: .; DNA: TGTGCCAGTCAAACGGGACCCGAAGGGGAGCTGTTTTTT; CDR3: CASQTGPEGELFF
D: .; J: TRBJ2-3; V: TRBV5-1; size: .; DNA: TGCGCCAGCAGCTTGGCCCACAGCGGAAGCACAGATACGCAGTATTTT; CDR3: CASSLAHSGSTDTQYF
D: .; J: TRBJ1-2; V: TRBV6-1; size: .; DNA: TGTGCCAGCAGTGAAACGAGTACTAACTATGGCTACACCTTC; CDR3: CASSETSTNYGYTF
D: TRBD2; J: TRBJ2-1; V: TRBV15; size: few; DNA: TGTGCCACCAGCAGATCACTAGCGGAGCAGTTCTTC; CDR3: CATSRSLAEQFF
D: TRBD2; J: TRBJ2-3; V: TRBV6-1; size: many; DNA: TGTGCCAGCAGTGGGGACTATAGAGATACGCAGTATTTT; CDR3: CASSGDYRDTQYF
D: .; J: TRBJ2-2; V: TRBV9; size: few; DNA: TGTGCCAGCAGCGTAATTAGTCCGAGCGGGGAGCTGTTTTTT; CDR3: CASSVISPSGELFF
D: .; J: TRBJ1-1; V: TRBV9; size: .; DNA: TGTGCCAGCAGCGTAGAGGCAGCCACTGAGAACACTGAAGCTTTCTTT; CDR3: CASSVEAATENTEAFF
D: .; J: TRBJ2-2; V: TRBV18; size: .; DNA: TGTGCCAGCTCAGAGGGGAGATTCACCGGGGAGCTGTTTTTT; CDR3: CASSEGRFTGELFF
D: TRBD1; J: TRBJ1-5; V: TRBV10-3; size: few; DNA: TGTGCCATCAGTGGCGGCAGGGGGCGCGGAAGCAATCAGCCCCAGCATTTT; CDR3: CAISGGRGRGSNQPQHF
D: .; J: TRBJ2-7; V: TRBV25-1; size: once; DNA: TGTGCCAGCAGTGAATTCGGGGTTCTCTCCTACGAGCAGTACTTC; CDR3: CASSEFGVLSYEQYF
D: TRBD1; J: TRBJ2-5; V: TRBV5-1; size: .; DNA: TGCGCCAGCGGGACAGGGAAAGAGACCCAGTACTTC; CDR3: CASGTGKETQYF
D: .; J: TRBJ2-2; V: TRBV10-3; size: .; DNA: TGTGCCATCAGTCGACTGCCCGGGGAGCTGTTTTTT; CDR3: CAISRLPGELFF
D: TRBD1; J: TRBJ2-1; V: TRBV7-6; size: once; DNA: TGTGCCAGCAGCTCACCGAACACAGGGGATGAGCAGTTCTTC; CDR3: CASSSPNTGDEQFF
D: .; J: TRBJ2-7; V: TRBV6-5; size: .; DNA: TGTGCCAGCAGCTTAGGTCAGAGCGGCGAGCAGTACTTC; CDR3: CASSLGQSGEQYF
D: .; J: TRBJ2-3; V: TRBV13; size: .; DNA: TGTGCCAGCGCTCCGGTCACAGATACGCAGTATTTT; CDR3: CASAPVTDTQYF
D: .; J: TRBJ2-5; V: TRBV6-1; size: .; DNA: TGTGCCAGCAGGGAGGGCCAGACCCAGTACTTC; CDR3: CASREGQTQYF
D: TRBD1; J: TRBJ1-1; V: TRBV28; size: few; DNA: TGTGCCAGCAGCCTGCGGACAGGGGGAAACACTGAAGCTTTCTTT; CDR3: CASSLRTGGNTEAFF
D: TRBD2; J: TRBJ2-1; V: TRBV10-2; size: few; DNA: TGCGCCAGCAGTCCTCCGACTAGCGGCTCCTACAATGAGCAGTTCTTC; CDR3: CASSPPTSGSYNEQFF
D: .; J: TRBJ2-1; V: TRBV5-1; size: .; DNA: TGCGCCAGCAGCTCCGGACAGAAATACAATGAGCAGTTCTTC; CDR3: CASSSGQKYNEQFF
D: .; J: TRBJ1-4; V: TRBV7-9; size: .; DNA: TGTGCCAGCAGCTCGACCTTCGTTGACGAAAAACTGTTTTTT; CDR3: CASSSTFVDEKLFF
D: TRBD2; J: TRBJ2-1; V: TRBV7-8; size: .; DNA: TGTGCCAGCAGCTTAGCGCGGGAGGGCCGGGTAAACGAGCAGTTCTTC; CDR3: CASSLAREGRVNEQFF
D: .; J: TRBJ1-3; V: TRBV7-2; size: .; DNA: TGTGCCAGCAGCTTAGTTCATGGAAACACCATATATTTT; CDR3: CASSLVHGNTIYF
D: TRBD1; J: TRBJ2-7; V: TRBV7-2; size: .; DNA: TGTGCCAGCAGTTTCCCGGGACAGTGGCCCTACGAGCAGTACTTC; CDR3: CASSFPGQWPYEQYF
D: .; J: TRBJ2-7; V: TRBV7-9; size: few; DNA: TGTGCCAGCAGCTTACAGGGCCCCTACGAGCAGTACTTC; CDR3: CASSLQGPYEQYF
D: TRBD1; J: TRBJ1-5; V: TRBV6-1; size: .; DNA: TGTGCCAGCAGAGCGACAGGGGGGGATCAGCCCCAGCATTTT; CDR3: CASRATGGDQPQHF
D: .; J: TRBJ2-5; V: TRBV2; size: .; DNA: TGTGCCAGCAGTGGTCAGGCCATAGAGACCCAGTACTTC; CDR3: CASSGQAIETQYF
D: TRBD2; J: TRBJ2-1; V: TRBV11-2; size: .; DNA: TGTGCCAGCAGCTCACTAGCGGGGGTGGTGAATGAGCAGTTCTTC; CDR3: CASSSLAGVVNEQFF
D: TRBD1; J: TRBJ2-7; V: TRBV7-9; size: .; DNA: TGTGCCAGCAGCTTCCGGGACAGGGGAAGGGAGCAGTACTTC; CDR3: CASSFRDRGREQYF
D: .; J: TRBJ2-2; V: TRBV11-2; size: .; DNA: TGTGCCAGCAGCTTAGATCCTAGGAGGACCGGGGAGCTGTTTTTT; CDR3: CASSLDPRRTGELFF
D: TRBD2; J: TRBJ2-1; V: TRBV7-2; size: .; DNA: TGTGCCAGCAGCCGGACTAGCGGTACCCTTGAGCAGTTCTTC; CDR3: CASSRTSGTLEQFF
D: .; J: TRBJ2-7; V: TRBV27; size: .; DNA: TGTGCCAGCAGTTCCTTACGAGAGCAGTACTTC; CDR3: CASSSLREQYF
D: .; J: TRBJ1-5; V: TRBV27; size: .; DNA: TGTGCCAGCCGCAGGGGTACGAGTTGGAGCAATCAGCCCCAGCATTTT; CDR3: CASRRGTSWSNQPQHF
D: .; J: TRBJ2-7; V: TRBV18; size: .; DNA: TGTGCCAGCTCACCACCGAGTCTCAACGAGCAGTACTTC; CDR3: CASSPPSLNEQYF
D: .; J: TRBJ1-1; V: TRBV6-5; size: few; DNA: TGTGCCAGCAGCCTCACTCGGAGTGTCACTGAAGCTTTCTTT; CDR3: CASSLTRSVTEAFF
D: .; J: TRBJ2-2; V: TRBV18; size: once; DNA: TGTGCCAGCTCACCACGGGAAACCGGGGAGCTGTTTTTT; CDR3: CASSPRETGELFF
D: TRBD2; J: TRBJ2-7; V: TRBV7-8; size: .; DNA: TGTGCCAGCAGCTTAGTTGCCCCTAGCGGGAGTGGAGCCTACGAGCAGTACTTC; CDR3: CASSLVAPSGSGAYEQYF
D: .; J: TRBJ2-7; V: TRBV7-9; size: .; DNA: TGTGCCAGCAGTCCCCAGGGGGGGTCATACGAGCAGTACTTC; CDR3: CASSPQGGSYEQYF